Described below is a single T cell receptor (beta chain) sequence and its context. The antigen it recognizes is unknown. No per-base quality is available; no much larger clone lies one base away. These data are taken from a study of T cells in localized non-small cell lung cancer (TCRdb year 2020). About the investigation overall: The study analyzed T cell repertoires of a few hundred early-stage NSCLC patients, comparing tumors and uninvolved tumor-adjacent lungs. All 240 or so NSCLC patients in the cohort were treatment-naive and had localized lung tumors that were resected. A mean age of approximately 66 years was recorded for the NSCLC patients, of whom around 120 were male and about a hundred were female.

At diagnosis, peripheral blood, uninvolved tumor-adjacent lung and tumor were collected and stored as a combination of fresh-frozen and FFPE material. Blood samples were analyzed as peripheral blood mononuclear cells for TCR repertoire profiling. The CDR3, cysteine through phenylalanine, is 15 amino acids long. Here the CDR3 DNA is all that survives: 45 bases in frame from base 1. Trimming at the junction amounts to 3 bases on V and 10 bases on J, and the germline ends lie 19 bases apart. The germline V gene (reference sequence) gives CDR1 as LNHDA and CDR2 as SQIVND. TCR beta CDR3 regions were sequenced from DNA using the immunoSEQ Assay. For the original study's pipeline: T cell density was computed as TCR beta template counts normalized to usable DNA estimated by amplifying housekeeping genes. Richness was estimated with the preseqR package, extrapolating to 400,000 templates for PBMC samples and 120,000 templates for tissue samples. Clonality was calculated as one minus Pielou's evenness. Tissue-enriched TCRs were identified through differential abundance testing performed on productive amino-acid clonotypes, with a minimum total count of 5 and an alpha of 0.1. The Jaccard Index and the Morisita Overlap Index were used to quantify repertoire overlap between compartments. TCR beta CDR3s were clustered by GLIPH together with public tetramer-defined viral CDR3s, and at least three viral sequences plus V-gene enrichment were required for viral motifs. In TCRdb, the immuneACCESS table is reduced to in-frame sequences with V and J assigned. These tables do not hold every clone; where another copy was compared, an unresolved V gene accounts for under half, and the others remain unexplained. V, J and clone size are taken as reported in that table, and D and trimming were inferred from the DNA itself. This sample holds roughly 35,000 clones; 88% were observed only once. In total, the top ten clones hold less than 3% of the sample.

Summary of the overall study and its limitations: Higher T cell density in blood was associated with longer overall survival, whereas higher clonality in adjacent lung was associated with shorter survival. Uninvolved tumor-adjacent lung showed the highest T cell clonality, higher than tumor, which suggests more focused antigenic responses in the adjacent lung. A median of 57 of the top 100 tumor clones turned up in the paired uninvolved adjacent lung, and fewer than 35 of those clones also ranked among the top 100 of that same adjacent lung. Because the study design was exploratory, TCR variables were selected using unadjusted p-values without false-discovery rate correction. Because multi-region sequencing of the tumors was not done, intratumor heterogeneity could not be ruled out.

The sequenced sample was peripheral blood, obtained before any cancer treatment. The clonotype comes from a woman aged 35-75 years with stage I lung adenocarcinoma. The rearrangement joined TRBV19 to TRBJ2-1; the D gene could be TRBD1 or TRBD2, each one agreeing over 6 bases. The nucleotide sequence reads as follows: TGTGCCAGTAGTATGACAGCGGAGGGGGGTAGAGAGCAGTTCTTC. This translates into CASSMTAEGGREQFF.